The clone carrying this TCR beta chain was seen a few times. The data belong to a study of cytomegalovirus exposure and HLA in healthy donors. PCR employed 60 Vbeta and 13 Jbeta primers. The assay was immunoSEQ multiplex PCR, and TCRdb's table has in-frame clones only and misses some. This repertoire shows 95,000 to 150,000 clones, around 65% found once; its top ten account for less than 2%. V was clipped by 5 bases and J by 3 bases, with 7 bases between them. CDR1 GTSNPN and CDR2 SVGIG come from the germline V gene (reference sequence). The CDR3 length is 11 residues. V and J are TRBV30 and TRBJ2-5, with D perhaps matching TRBD1 (6 bases). This sequence originates from a man younger than 30 in good health and CMV-seronegative. The sequencing sample was made of PBMCs. This chain's CDR3 is CAWGQKETQYF. DNA of the CDR3: TGTGCCTGGGGACAGAAAGAGACCCAGTACTTC.